This T cell receptor beta chain derives from a study of cytomegalovirus exposure and HLA in healthy donors. Study observations and caveats: Further analysis was carried out later, and it showed several of the most significant clusters appearing linked to common viral pathogens.

Amplification used 60 Vbeta primers and 13 Jbeta primers. Assay: immunoSEQ multiplex PCR; the TCRdb copy retains only in-frame clones and omits some. The data hold some 140,000 clones, with about 64% observed a single time. The CDR3 has 16 residues. Trimming removed 4 bases at V and 4 bases at J, with 17 bases between. CDR1 and CDR2 (germline): MNHEY, SVGAGI. As concerns this clone: Its specificity is unknown.

Sequenced sample: PBMCs. The sequence was collected from a woman aged 40 to 50 in good health and CMV-seronegative. The genes are TRBV6-5 and TRBJ1-5; D ambiguous. CDR3 nucleotides: TGTGCCAGCAGTTCCGCAAAGCAGCGGGTGAATCAGCCCCAGCATTTT. This sequence encodes CASSSAKQRVNQPQHF.